This T cell receptor (beta chain) was sequenced for a study of blood T cell repertoires in COVID-19. The wider study: COVID-19 samples from acute and convalescent phases originated in the United States, Italy and Spain. Sources were T cells, B-cell-depleted T cells, or PBMCs; the material itself was cDNA or gDNA.

Germline lookup yields CDR1 SNHLY and CDR2 FYNNEI. J lost 4 bases, V lost 6 bases, and 11 bases had no gene match. The CDR3 is 15 residues long. TCRdb keeps only in-frame clones here, not all; method: immunoSEQ multiplex PCR. The sample records some 67,000 clones, around nine tenths being singletons. The TCR originated in an elderly woman with acute or convalescent COVID-19. Sequencing input: peripheral blood. The chain is built from TRBV2 and TRBJ1-2, with 7 bases identical to TRBD1. The CDR3 reads CASSAGRGRGYGYTF. The CDR3 DNA reads TGTGCCAGCAGCGCCGGGAGGGGGCGCGGCTATGGCTACACCTTC.